One and the same sample provided the 31 T cell receptor beta chains below, sequenced in a study of T cell repertoires in cytomegalovirus infection. These receptors lack a known antigen. TCRdb re-called the reads with MiXCR, one entry per CDR3 protein. The sample lists roughly 500,000 distinct CDR3 sequences, roughly a third occurring once. The material sequenced was cultured PBMCs, taken from culture after CMV antigen stimulation. The source of these receptors is a human donor in good health (CMV status not recorded). Some clones in this sample may be carry-over from other donors' samples.

This clonotype was seen more than once but under ten times. The chain carries TRBV28 and TRBJ1-1; weak D call: TRBD1 (5 bases). CDR1 and CDR2 from the germline V gene are MDHEN and SYDVKM. The V end lost 6 bases, the J end lost 3 bases, and 11 bases lay between the germline ends. The CDR3 length is 13 residues. The CDR3 coding sequence is TGTGCCAGCAGAGGGGCTCTGTACACTGAAGCTTTCTTT. Translating it yields CASRGALYTEAFF.

The V and J genes are TRBV20-1 and TRBJ1-4; maybe TRBD1 (5 bases). V was cut by 1 base and J by 12 bases, with 21 bases left in between. This CDR3 spans 15 amino acids. Germline V lookup: CDR1 DFQATT, CDR2 SNEGSKA (reference sequence). CDR3 coding DNA: TGCAGTGCTAGAGCTTCGGGCAGGGAGGGGCGGGAACTGTTTTTT. This encodes CSARASGREGRELFF.

This clonotype was observed a handful of times. The rearrangement links TRBV28 to TRBJ1-1; TRBD1 might be the D (5 bases). The CDR3 length is 15 residues. Germline CDR1 MDHEN, CDR2 SYDVKM. The V and J ends lost 9 bases and 3 bases respectively, with 20 bases between them. The CDR3 sequence: CASLRGVGKHTEAFF. CDR3 coding DNA: TGTGCCAGTCTCCGGGGGGTGGGAAAGCACACTGAAGCTTTCTTT.

Details on this clonotype: The CDR3 ends on some other residue instead of the conserved phenylalanine or tryptophan, so this is likely a read error. The V gene is TRBV5-5, the J gene TRBJ2-1, with 9 bases matching TRBD2. The CDR3 is 16 amino acids. The V gene end was trimmed by 0 bases and the J gene end by 3 bases; junction bases not matched to a gene: 4. Germline V CDR1 and CDR2: SGHKS, YYEKEE (reference sequence). The CDR3 sequence: CASSLGLAGFYNEQFI. In DNA form, the CDR3 reads TGTGCCAGCAGCTTGGGGCTAGCGGGGTTCTACAATGAGCAGTTCATC.

This clonotype turned up a few times. V usage is TRBV6-7 and J usage is TRBJ1-5, with D possibly matching TRBD1 (6 bases). TRBV6-7 is an open reading frame, and its role is uncertain. The CDR3 sequence is 15 residues long. V was shortened by 1 base and J by 3 bases, with 10 bases between the two germline ends. The CDR3 nucleotides are TGTGCCAGCAGTTACTTGGACAGAAACAATCAGCCCCAGCATTTT. Translation: CASSYLDRNNQPQHF.

A word on this clonotype: This sequence may be a read error, since a much larger clone differs from it by one base. This sequence joins TRBV7-2 and TRBJ2-1; TRBD1 matches at 7 bases. Per germline, CDR1 SGHTA and CDR2 FQGNSA. The CDR3 is 16 residues long. CDR3 loop: CASSRKGAPSYKEQFF. In DNA form, the CDR3 reads TGTGCCAGCAGCCGCAAGGGGGCCCCCTCCTACAAGGAGCAGTTCTTC.

The chain recombines TRBV6-2 or TRBV6-3 with TRBJ2-7; 8 bases match TRBD1. The CDR3 spans 14 residues. The V segment lost 6 bases and the J segment 6 bases; nucleotides outside the gene matches: 10. Germline V gene sequence: CDR1 MNHEY, CDR2 SVGEGT. In DNA form, the CDR3 reads TGTGCCAGCAGCCACACAGGGGGGCCGGGCGAGCAGTACTTC. Protein product: CASSHTGGPGEQYF.

This clonotype has at least ten counts. V gene TRBV7-2 combines with J gene TRBJ2-7; 10 nucleotides agree with TRBD1. CDR1 SGHTA and CDR2 FQGNSA come from the germline V gene. The CDR3 contains 15 residues. V lost 5 bases, J lost 6 bases, and 10 bases stayed unmatched. CDR3 DNA: TGTGCCAGCAGCGCAGCCGGGACAGGGGAGGGCGAGCAGTACTTC. It translates to CASSAAGTGEGEQYF.

This chain links TRBV6-6 with TRBJ1-4; D call uncertain. CDR1 is MNHNY and CDR2 is SVGAGI in the germline V gene (reference sequence). The CDR3 has 14 residues. The V end lost 10 bases, the J end lost 7 bases, and 19 bases lay between the germline ends. The CDR3, as DNA: TGTGCCACCGAACCCCGCTTTGCCGGTGAAAAACTGTTTTTT. Translated, it gives CATEPRFAGEKLFF.

This sequence joins TRBV25-1 and TRBJ2-3, with a possible D match to TRBD2 (5 bases). Trimming took 2 bases from V and 1 from J, leaving 10 bases between them. Germline V CDR1 and CDR2: MGHDK, SYGVNS. The CDR3 has 15 amino acids. CDR3 in amino acids: CASSEGGYGTDTQYF. The CDR3 DNA reads as TGTGCCAGCAGTGAAGGCGGGTATGGCACAGATACGCAGTATTTT.

This clonotype was seen more than once but under ten times. The chain recombines TRBV28 with TRBJ2-1; 10 positions agree with TRBD2. Unmatched junction bases numbered 8, after V lost 2 bases and J lost 7 bases. This CDR3 spans 16 amino acids. Germline assignment: CDR1 MDHEN and CDR2 SYDVKM. CDR3 in DNA: TGTGCCAGCAGTTTAAGGCCACTAGCGGGATGGAATGAGCAGTTCTTC. Amino acid sequence: CASSLRPLAGWNEQFF.

V is TRBV12-3 or TRBV12-4 and J is TRBJ2-1, with a possible D match to TRBD2 (6 bases). With 2 bases removed from V and 8 bases from J, the gap between germline ends came to 16 bases. The CDR3 runs to 15 residues. The CDR3 loop reads CASSLLAFRYDEQFF. The DNA of the CDR3 is TGTGCCAGCAGTTTACTAGCGTTCAGATATGATGAGCAGTTCTTC.

A remark on this clonotype: The conserved closing phenylalanine or tryptophan is absent in this CDR3, likely reflecting a read error. The rearrangement joins TRBV20-1 to TRBJ2-1, with a tentative D call TRBD2 (5 bases). The CDR3 is 14 residues long. Germline lookup yields CDR1 DFQATT and CDR2 SNEGSKA (reference sequence). The germline V and J ends were trimmed by 6 bases and 2 bases, with 14 bases remaining between them. The CDR3 DNA reads TGCAGTGCCCCGGTTTCGGGAACCTACAATGAGCAGTTCTTG. This codes for CSAPVSGTYNEQFL.

The genes are TRBV19 and TRBJ1-1; D remains ambiguous. V lost 5 bases to trimming and J lost 0 bases, with 10 bases between them. The CDR3 is 14 residues long. Germline V gives CDR1 LNHDA, CDR2 SQIVND (reference sequence). The CDR3 loop reads CASSGQPMNTEAFF. In DNA form, the CDR3 reads TGTGCCAGTAGTGGTCAGCCCATGAACACTGAAGCTTTCTTT.

This clonotype was counted between two and nine times. The rearrangement uses TRBV7-2 and TRBJ1-2, with 9 positions matching TRBD1. V trimming: 5 bases; J trimming: 4 bases; junction bases outside the gene matches: 11. The CDR3 loop spans 16 amino acids. Germline lookup yields CDR1 SGHTA and CDR2 FQGNSA. CDR3 sequence: CASSGNRDRVSYGYTF. The DNA for the CDR3 is TGTGCCAGCAGCGGGAACCGGGACAGGGTTTCCTATGGCTACACCTTC.

The gene calls are TRBV7-6 and TRBJ1-4; D might be TRBD1 (5 bases). CDR3 length: 17 residues. Trimming shortened V by 5 bases and J by 0 bases, and 16 bases separated the two germline ends. Germline-derived CDR1 and CDR2 are SGHVS and FNYEAQ. DNA for the CDR3: TGTGCCAGCAGCGCTATGGTTGGGGGAACAACTAATGAAAAACTGTTTTTT. Its translation is CASSAMVGGTTNEKLFF.

This sequence joins TRBV2 and TRBJ2-1; no clear D. CDR1 and CDR2 (germline): SNHLY, FYNNEI. The CDR3 is made up of 12 amino acids. Trimming took 6 bases from V and 6 from J, leaving 9 bases between them. CDR3 nucleotide sequence: TGTGCCAGCAGGGTGATACCCAATGAGCAGTTCTTC. It codes for CASRVIPNEQFF. The whole variable domain, filled in from reference TRBV2 and TRBJ2-1, reads EPEVTQTPSHQVTQMGQEVILRCVPISNHLYFYWYRQILGQKVEFLVSFYNNEISEKSEIFDDQFSVERPDGSNFTLKIRSTKLEDSAMYFCASRVIPNEQFFGPGTRLTVL.

This chain connects TRBV6-2 or TRBV6-3 to TRBJ2-7, with D perhaps matching TRBD1 or TRBD2 (6 bases each). Between the trimmed V and J ends, which lost 6 bases and 4 bases, there was a span of 19 bases. CDR1 is MNHEY, CDR2 SVGEGT, per germline. The CDR3 spans 15 residues. The CDR3 sequence is CASSHSGDTAYEQYV. The DNA for the CDR3 is TGTGCCAGCAGCCACTCGGGGGACACCGCTTACGAGCAGTACGTC.

This clonotype was counted a few times. The chain carries TRBV18 and TRBJ2-7; tentatively, D is TRBD1 or TRBD2 (7 bases each). V shed 2 bases and J shed 2 bases, with 19 bases lying between them. CDR3 length: 17 amino acids. CDR1 is KGHSH and CDR2 is LQKENI in the germline V gene. This CDR3 is CASSPLPPTGTTYEQYF. As DNA, the CDR3 is TGTGCCAGCTCACCATTACCCCCGACAGGGACTACCTACGAGCAGTACTTC.

V and J are TRBV14 and TRBJ2-1, with D maybe TRBD2 (6 bases). V was cut by 1 base and J by 5 bases, with 9 bases left in between. The CDR3 consists of 14 residues. The germline CDR1 and CDR2 sequences are SGHDN and FVKESK. As DNA, the CDR3 is TGTGCCAGCAGCCAAGGGAGGGGCCACAATGAGCAGTTCTTC. This codes for CASSQGRGHNEQFF.

The V call is TRBV4-2, the J call TRBJ2-7, with TRBD2 identical over 9 bases. The CDR3 contains 17 residues. J lost 2 bases, V lost 1 base, and 9 bases had no gene match. Germline assignment: CDR1 LGHNA and CDR2 YNFKEQ. Here the CDR3 DNA reads TGTGCCAGCAGCCAAGGTCGGGCGGGAGGGATACCCTACGAGCAGTACTTC. This translates into CASSQGRAGGIPYEQYF.

This chain joins TRBV6-2 or TRBV6-3 and TRBJ2-3; 10 bases align to TRBD2. Germline trimming cut 5 bases from V and 1 base from J; bases unmatched to any gene: 6. CDR1 is MNHEY and CDR2 is SVGEGT in the germline V gene. This CDR3 comprises 16 residues. CDR3 nucleotides: TGTGCCAGCAGTGGGACTAGCGCGTTGGGCACAGATACGCAGTATTTT. Encoded protein: CASSGTSALGTDTQYF.

This chain links TRBV6-2 or TRBV6-3 with TRBJ2-5, with TRBD1 matching 8 bases. Trimming at V came to 6 bases and at J to 4 bases, leaving 16 bases not matched to a gene. Germline CDR1 MNHEY, CDR2 SVGEGT. This CDR3 is 17 amino acids long. The CDR3 nucleotides read TGTGCCAGCAGCCCAGGCGGCAGGGGGCATATAAGAGAGACCCAGTACTTC. It codes for CASSPGGRGHIRETQYF.

This clonotype came up a few times. The gene calls are TRBV13 and TRBJ2-4; maybe TRBD1 (6 bases). The CDR3 loop spans 19 amino acids. Germline V gene data show CDR1 as PRHDT and CDR2 as FYEKMQ (reference sequence). V was trimmed by 0 bases and J by 0 bases, leaving 18 bases between them. The CDR3 loop reads CASSLGGRGTLLAKNIQYF. CDR3 bases: TGTGCCAGCAGCTTAGGCGGCAGGGGAACTCTCCTAGCCAAAAACATTCAGTACTTC.

The chain combines TRBV2 with TRBJ2-1; D gene ambiguous. The CDR3 covers 13 residues. V gave up 6 bases and J gave up 6 bases, with 12 bases separating them. Germline V gene lookup returns CDR1 SNHLY and CDR2 FYNNEI. This CDR3 is CASRENPGNEQFF. The CDR3 DNA sequence: TGTGCCAGCAGAGAGAACCCAGGCAATGAGCAGTTCTTC.

The chain joins TRBV12-3 or TRBV12-4 to TRBJ2-1; D is uncertain. The V end lost 6 bases, the J end lost 11 bases, and 11 bases lay between the germline ends. The CDR3 consists of 11 residues. CDR3 amino acids: CASRARFKQFF. The CDR3 DNA follows: TGTGCCAGCAGAGCCAGGTTTAAGCAGTTCTTC.

The chain couples TRBV18 to TRBJ1-3, with D tentatively TRBD1 (5 bases). The CDR3 is made up of 16 amino acids. V was cut by 0 bases and J by 0 bases, with 9 bases left in between. Germline CDR1 is KGHSH and CDR2 is LQKENI. In DNA form, the CDR3 reads TGTGCCAGCTCACCACCGTTCCAGGGCTCTGGAAACACCATATATTTT. Translating it yields CASSPPFQGSGNTIYF.

The chain carries TRBV11-2 and TRBJ1-2, with 8 bases identical to TRBD1. Germline values: CDR1 SGHAT, CDR2 FQNNGV. The V and J ends lost 5 bases and 4 bases, in that order; junction bases with no gene match: 9. CDR3 size: 15 residues. As DNA, the CDR3 is TGTGCCAGCAGCCGGGGACAGGACGGATTCTATGGCTACACCTTC. Encoded protein: CASSRGQDGFYGYTF.

The gene calls are TRBV23-1 and TRBJ2-7; D remains unclear. TRBV23-1 is designated an ORF whose function remains uncertain. The length of the CDR3 is 16 residues. Between the trimmed V and J ends, which lost 0 bases and 6 bases, there was a span of 18 bases. CDR3 DNA: TGCGCCAGCAGTCAATCGGAAGAGGCAGTTCACGGCGAGCAGTACGTC. Residues: CASSQSEEAVHGEQYV.

The chain combines TRBV28 with TRBJ1-2; D is uncertain. Germline loops: CDR1 MDHEN, CDR2 SYDVKM. The V end lost 6 bases, the J end lost 11 bases, and 16 bases lay between the germline ends. This CDR3 comprises 12 residues. CDR3 region: CASSPSPYLYTF. The CDR3 DNA follows: TGTGCCAGCAGCCCCTCCCCGTATTTGTACACCTTC.

The chain carries TRBV19 and TRBJ2-3; 7 nucleotides agree with TRBD2. The CDR3 consists of 17 residues. The germline gives CDR1 LNHDA, CDR2 SQIVND (reference sequence). Losses at the gene ends were 3 bases for V and 0 bases for J; bases not matched to a gene: 9. The CDR3, as DNA: TGTGCCAGTAGTATTGGGACGGGACTACCTAGCACAGATACGCAGTATTTT. Encoded protein: CASSIGTGLPSTDTQYF.